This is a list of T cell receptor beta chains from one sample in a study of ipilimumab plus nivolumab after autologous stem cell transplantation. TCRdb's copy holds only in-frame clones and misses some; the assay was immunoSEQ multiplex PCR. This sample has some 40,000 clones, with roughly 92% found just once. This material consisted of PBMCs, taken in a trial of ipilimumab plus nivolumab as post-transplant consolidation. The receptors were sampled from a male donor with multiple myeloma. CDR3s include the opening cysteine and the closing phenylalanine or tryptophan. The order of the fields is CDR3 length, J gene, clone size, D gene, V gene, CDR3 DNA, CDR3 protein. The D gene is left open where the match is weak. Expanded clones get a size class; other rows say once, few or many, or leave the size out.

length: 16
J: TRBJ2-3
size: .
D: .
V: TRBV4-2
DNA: TGTGCCAGCAGCCAAGAGGGCCAGGGGCACACAGATACGCAGTATTTT
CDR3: CASSQEGQGHTDTQYF

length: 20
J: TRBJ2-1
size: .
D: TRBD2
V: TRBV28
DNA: TGTGCCAGCAGTTTAGTCGCGGGACTAGCGGGAGTGGGGTCCTACAATGAGCAGTTCTTC
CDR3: CASSLVAGLAGVGSYNEQFF

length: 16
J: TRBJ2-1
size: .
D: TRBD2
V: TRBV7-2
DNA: TGTGCCAGCAGCTTAGCGTATAGCGGGGGCCGGAATGAGCAGTTCTTC
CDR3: CASSLAYSGGRNEQFF

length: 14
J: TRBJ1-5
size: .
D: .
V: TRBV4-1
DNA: TGCGCCAGCAGCCAAGATCGTTTCGGGGGGCCCCAGCATTTT
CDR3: CASSQDRFGGPQHF

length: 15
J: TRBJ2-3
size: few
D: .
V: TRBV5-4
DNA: TGTGCCAGCAGCCCTGGGAGGCTAAGCACAGATACGCAGTATTTT
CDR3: CASSPGRLSTDTQYF

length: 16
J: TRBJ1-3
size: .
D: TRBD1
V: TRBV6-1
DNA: TGTGCCAGCAGTGAAGAGGCAGGGGGCTCAGGAAACACCATATATTTT
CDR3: CASSEEAGGSGNTIYF

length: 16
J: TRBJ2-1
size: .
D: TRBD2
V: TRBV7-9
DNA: TGTGCCAGCAGCGCCCAGACTAGCGGGGGGGTATATGAGCAGTTCTTC
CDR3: CASSAQTSGGVYEQFF

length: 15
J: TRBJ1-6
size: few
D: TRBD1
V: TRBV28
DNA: TGTGCCAGCAGTCTTCGACAGGGGGGCAATTCACCCCTCCACTTT
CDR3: CASSLRQGGNSPLHF

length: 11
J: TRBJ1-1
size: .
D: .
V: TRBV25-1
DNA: TGTGCCAGCAGTGAGAACACTGAAGCTTTCTTT
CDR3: CASSENTEAFF

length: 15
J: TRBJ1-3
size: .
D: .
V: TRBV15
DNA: TGTGCCACCAGCAGGAGAGGGGGCTCTGGAAACACCATATATTTT
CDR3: CATSRRGGSGNTIYF

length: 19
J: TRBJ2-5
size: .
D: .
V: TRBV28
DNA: TGTGCCAGCAATTCCCCCCGGGACCCGCCTGTTCCTCCAAGAGGGACCCAGTACTTC
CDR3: CASNSPRDPPVPPRGTQYF

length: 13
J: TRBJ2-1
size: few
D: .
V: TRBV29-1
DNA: TGCAGCGTTGAAGGGGGTACCTACAATGAGCAGTTCTTC
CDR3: CSVEGGTYNEQFF

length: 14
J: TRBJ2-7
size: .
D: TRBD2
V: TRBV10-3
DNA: TGTGCCATCAGGCAAGCGGGAGGATCCTACGAGCAGTACTTC
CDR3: CAIRQAGGSYEQYF

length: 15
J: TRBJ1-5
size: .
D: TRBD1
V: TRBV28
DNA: TGTGCCAGCAGAGGGGACAGGGGCCCCAATCAGCCCCAGCATTTT
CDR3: CASRGDRGPNQPQHF

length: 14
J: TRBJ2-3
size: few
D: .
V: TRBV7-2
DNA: TGTGCCAGCAGCTTTGGCGGGGCCTCAGATACGCAGTATTTT
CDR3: CASSFGGASDTQYF

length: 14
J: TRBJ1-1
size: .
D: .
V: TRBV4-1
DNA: TGCGCCAGCAGCCAGGAACGCTACAACACTGAAGCTTTCTTT
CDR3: CASSQERYNTEAFF